This passage covers 3 T cell receptor beta chains from one sample sequenced in a study of blood T cell repertoires in COVID-19 (dated by TCRdb to about 2020). The library was built by means of the immunoSEQ multiplex PCR assay. TCRdb took over this immuneACCESS table, retaining in-frame rearrangements with V and J assigned. Such tables are incomplete; in checked studies, under half of the missing clones stem from an unresolved V gene, and the remainder is unexplained. The sample has about 210,000 clones on record, roughly four fifths of them singletons. The ten largest clones add up to approximately 12% of the sample. The material sequenced was peripheral blood. Every receptor here comes from a woman in her thirties or forties with acute or convalescent COVID-19.

J is TRBJ2-2 and V is TRBV24-1; weak D call: TRBD1 (6 bases). The CDR3 is 14 amino acids. Germline V gives CDR1 KGHDR, CDR2 SFDVKD. V shed 4 bases and J shed 6 bases, with 11 bases lying between them. CDR3 sequence (DNA): TGTGCCACCAGTGAGCCTCAGGGGTCCGGGGAGCTGTTTTTT. It translates to CATSEPQGSGELFF.

The chain joins TRBV15 to TRBJ1-2, with a weak D call TRBD1 (5 bases). Trimming left V 3 bases short and J 3 bases short, with 11 bases between. Germline CDR1 reads LNHNV; CDR2 reads YYDKDF (reference sequence). The CDR3 extends over 14 amino acids. The CDR3, as DNA: TGTGCCACCAGCAGTCGCCAGGGCGACTATGGCTACACCTTC. This codes for CATSSRQGDYGYTF.

CDR3 sequence: CASSLGLAREQYF. The CDR3 DNA is TGTGCCAGCAGCTTAGGGTTAGCGAGGGAGCAGTACTTC. This chain uses TRBV7-2 with TRBJ2-7; perhaps TRBD2 as D (5 bases). V was clipped by 1 base and J by 7 bases, with 11 bases between them. The V gene's germline CDR1 is SGHTA and CDR2 FQGNSA. The CDR3 spans 13 residues.